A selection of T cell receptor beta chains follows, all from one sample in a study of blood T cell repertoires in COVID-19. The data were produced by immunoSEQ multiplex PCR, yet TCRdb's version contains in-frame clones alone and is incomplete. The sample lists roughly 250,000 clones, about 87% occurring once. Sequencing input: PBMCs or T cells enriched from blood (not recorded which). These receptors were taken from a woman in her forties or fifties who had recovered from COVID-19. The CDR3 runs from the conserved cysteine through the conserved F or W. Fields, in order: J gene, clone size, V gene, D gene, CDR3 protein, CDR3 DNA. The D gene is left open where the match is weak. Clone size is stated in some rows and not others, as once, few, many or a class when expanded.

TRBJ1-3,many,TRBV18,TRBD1,CASSEKTGGGSGNTIYF,TGTGCCAGCTCAGAAAAAACAGGGGGCGGTTCTGGAAACACCATATATTTT
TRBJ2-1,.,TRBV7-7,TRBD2,CASSLRTSGSRDEQFF,TGTGCTAGCAGCCTAAGGACTAGCGGGAGCCGGGATGAGCAGTTCTTC
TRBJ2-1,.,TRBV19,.,CASSIGQSHNEQFF,TGTGCCAGTAGTATCGGACAGTCCCACAATGAGCAGTTCTTC
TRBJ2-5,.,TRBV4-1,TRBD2,CASSQRSGRPESYQETQYF,TGCGCCAGCAGCCAGAGGAGCGGGAGGCCGGAGTCGTACCAAGAGACCCAGTACTTC
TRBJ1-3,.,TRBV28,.,CASSEWSVAGNTIYF,TGTGCCAGCAGTGAATGGTCCGTCGCGGGAAACACCATATATTTT
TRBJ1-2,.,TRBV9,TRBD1,CASSEGQLNYGYTF,TGTGCCAGCAGCGAGGGACAGCTTAACTATGGCTACACCTTC
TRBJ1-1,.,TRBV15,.,CATSRGGRSTEAFF,TGTGCCACCAGCAGAGGAGGGAGGTCCACTGAAGCTTTCTTT
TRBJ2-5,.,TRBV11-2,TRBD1,CASSTRQGGTQYF,TGTGCCAGCAGCACCCGACAGGGTGGGACCCAGTACTTC
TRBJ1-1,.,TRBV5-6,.,CASSFTTRVGEAFF,TGTGCCAGCAGTTTCACCACCAGGGTCGGTGAAGCTTTCTTT
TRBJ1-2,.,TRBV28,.,CASSIQARLYGYTF,TGTGCCAGCAGTATACAGGCCCGACTCTATGGCTACACCTTC
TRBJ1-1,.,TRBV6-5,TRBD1,CASRNNRDRATEAFF,TGTGCCAGCAGAAACAATCGGGACAGGGCCACTGAAGCTTTCTTT
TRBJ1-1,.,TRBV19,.,CASSIRQLNTEAFF,TGTGCCAGTAGTATCCGACAGTTGAACACTGAAGCTTTCTTT
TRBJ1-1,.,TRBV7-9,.,CASSPGAVNTEAFF,TGTGCCAGCAGCCCAGGTGCCGTCAACACTGAAGCTTTCTTT
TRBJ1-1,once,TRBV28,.,CASSSIYSGGNTEAFF,TGTGCCAGCAGTTCAATCTACAGCGGGGGTAACACTGAAGCTTTCTTT
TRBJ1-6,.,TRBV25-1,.,CASSEWANSPLHF,TGTGCCAGCAGTGAATGGGCAAATTCACCCCTCCACTTT
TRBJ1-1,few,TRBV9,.,CASSLGTVNTEAFF,TGTGCCAGCAGCCTAGGTACAGTAAACACTGAAGCTTTCTTT
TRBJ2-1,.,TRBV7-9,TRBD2,CASSRRTSGRAAEQFF,TGTGCCAGCAGCCGACGGACTAGCGGGAGGGCCGCGGAGCAGTTCTTC
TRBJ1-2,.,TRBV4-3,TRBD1,CASSQGSGGRNYGYTF,TGCGCCAGCAGCCAAGGTTCAGGGGGTAGGAACTATGGCTACACCTTC
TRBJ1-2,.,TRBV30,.,CAWSVSPRNRDYTF,TGTGCCTGGAGTGTAAGTCCCCGCAACAGAGATTACACCTTC
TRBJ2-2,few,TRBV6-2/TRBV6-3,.,CASSYSPGENTGELFF,TGTGCCAGCAGTTACTCGCCAGGGGAGAACACCGGGGAGCTGTTTTTT
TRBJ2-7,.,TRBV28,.,CASSFYQGIYEQYF,TGTGCCAGCAGTTTTTACCAGGGAATCTACGAGCAGTACTTC
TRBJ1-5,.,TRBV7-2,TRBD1,CASSSRDRGEQPQHF,TGTGCCAGCAGCTCGAGGGACAGGGGGGAGCAGCCCCAGCATTTT
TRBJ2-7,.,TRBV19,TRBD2,CASRRTSGRHEQYF,TGTGCCAGTAGGAGGACTAGCGGGAGGCACGAGCAGTACTTC
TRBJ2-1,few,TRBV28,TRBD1,CASSPKITGGYEQFF,TGTGCCAGCAGTCCTAAAATAACAGGGGGCTATGAGCAGTTCTTC
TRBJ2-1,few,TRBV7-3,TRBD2,CASSLISGRADEQFF,TGTGCCAGCAGCTTAATTAGCGGGAGGGCCGATGAGCAGTTCTTC
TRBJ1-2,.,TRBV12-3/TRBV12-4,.,CASSIQANYGYTF,TGTGCCAGCAGTATACAGGCTAACTATGGCTACACCTTC
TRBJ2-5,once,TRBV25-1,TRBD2,CASSEAGVVVVETQYF,TGTGCCAGCAGTGAGGCGGGAGTGGTCGTTGTGGAGACCCAGTACTTC
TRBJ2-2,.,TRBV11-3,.,CASSSQGMNTGELFF,TGTGCCAGCAGCTCCCAGGGGATGAACACCGGGGAGCTGTTTTTT
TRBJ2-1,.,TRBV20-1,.,CSASRGNEQFF,TGCAGTGCTAGCAGGGGTAATGAGCAGTTCTTC
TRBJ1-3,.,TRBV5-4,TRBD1,CASSSGQGRGNTIYF,TGTGCCAGCAGCTCGGGACAGGGAAGGGGAAACACCATATATTTT
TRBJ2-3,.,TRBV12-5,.,CASGSLVSDTQYF,TGTGCTAGTGGCTCATTAGTTTCAGATACGCAGTATTTT
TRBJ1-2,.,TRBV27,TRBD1,CASSLSQGVIGGYTF,TGTGCCAGCAGTTTATCGCAGGGGGTCATTGGAGGCTACACCTTC
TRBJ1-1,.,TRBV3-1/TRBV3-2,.,CASSQAGARAFF,TGTGCCAGCAGCCAAGCAGGGGCTCGGGCTTTCTTT
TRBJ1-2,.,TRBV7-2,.,CASSLSPLRGGGNYGYTF,TGTGCCAGCAGCTTAAGCCCTCTCAGGGGTGGGGGTAACTATGGCTACACCTTC
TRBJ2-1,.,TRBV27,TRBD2,CASSLLGLAVNNEQFF,TGTGCCAGCAGTTTATTAGGACTAGCGGTAAACAATGAGCAGTTCTTC
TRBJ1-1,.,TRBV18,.,CASSPPALNTEAFF,TGTGCCAGCTCACCACCAGCCTTGAACACTGAAGCTTTCTTT
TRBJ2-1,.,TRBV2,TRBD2,CASQGTSGRSMEQFF,TGTGCCAGCCAAGGGACTAGCGGGAGGTCCATGGAGCAGTTCTTC
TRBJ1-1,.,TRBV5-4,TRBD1,CAGGWGQMNTEAFF,TGTGCCGGGGGTTGGGGACAGATGAACACTGAAGCTTTCTTT
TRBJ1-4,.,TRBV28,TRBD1,CASSIGTGGNEKLFF,TGTGCCAGCAGTATCGGGACAGGGGGAAATGAAAAACTGTTTTTT
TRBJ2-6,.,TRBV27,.,CASSLSISQGPTGANVLTF,TGTGCCAGCAGTTTATCGATCTCCCAGGGGCCGACTGGGGCCAACGTCCTGACTTTC
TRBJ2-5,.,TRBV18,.,CASSAGNQETQYF,TGTGCCAGCTCAGCCGGGAACCAAGAGACCCAGTACTTC
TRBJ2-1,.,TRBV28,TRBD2,CASRPLAGVGNEQFF,TGTGCCAGCAGACCACTAGCGGGGGTGGGCAATGAGCAGTTCTTC
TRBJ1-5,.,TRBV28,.,CASSFGGATLQPQHF,TGTGCCAGCAGTTTCGGGGGGGCGACCCTGCAGCCCCAGCATTTT
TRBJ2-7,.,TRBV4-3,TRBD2,CASSPGLAGTYYEQYF,TGCGCCAGCAGCCCGGGACTAGCGGGTACTTACTACGAGCAGTACTTC
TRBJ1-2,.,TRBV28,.,CAKLPRPTPTNYGYTF,TGTGCCAAATTGCCCCGCCCGACACCCACTAACTATGGCTACACCTTC
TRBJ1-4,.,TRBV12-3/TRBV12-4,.,CASSLAPGEKLFF,TGTGCCAGCAGTTTAGCGCCGGGGGAAAAACTGTTTTTT
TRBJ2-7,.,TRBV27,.,CASSLSILYEQYF,TGTGCCAGCAGTTTATCTATATTGTACGAGCAGTACTTC
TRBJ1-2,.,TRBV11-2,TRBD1,CASSTLRGRTGVGYTF,TGTGCCAGCAGCACCCTAAGGGGGCGGACAGGGGTTGGCTACACCTTC
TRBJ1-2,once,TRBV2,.,CASSEYGYGYTF,TGTGCCAGCAGTGAATACGGCTATGGCTACACCTTC
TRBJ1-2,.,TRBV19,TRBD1,CATGGGTGGFYGYTF,TGTGCCACCGGGGGAGGGACAGGGGGCTTCTATGGCTACACCTTC
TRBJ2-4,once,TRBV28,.,CASALDGGRAKNIQYF,TGTGCCAGCGCCCTCGATGGGGGCCGGGCCAAAAACATTCAGTACTTC
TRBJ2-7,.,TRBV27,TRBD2,CASSLAGGPYEQYF,TGTGCCAGCAGTTTAGCGGGAGGGCCTTACGAGCAGTACTTC
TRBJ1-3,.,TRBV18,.,CASSPMGSRSGNTIYF,TGTGCCAGCTCCCCGATGGGCTCCCGCTCTGGAAACACCATATATTTT
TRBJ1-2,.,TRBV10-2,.,CASSESGDISYGYTF,TGCGCCAGCAGTGAGTCAGGGGACATCTCCTATGGCTACACCTTC
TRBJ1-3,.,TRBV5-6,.,CASSFNPGGSGNTIYF,TGTGCCAGCAGCTTTAATCCGGGGGGCTCTGGAAACACCATATATTTT
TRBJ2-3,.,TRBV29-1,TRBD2,CSLSGTDTQYF,TGCAGCCTTAGCGGGACAGATACGCAGTATTTT
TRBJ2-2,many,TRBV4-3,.,CASSQAGRNTGELFF,TGCGCCAGCAGCCAAGCGGGGAGGAACACCGGGGAGCTGTTTTTT
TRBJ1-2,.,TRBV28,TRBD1,CASSARDRGLGGYTF,TGTGCCAGCAGTGCTAGGGACAGGGGGCTGGGTGGCTACACCTTC
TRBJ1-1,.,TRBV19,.,CASSTHTTGDTEAFF,TGTGCCAGTAGTACCCATACGACAGGAGACACTGAAGCTTTCTTT
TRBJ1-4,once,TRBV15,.,CATSRGRGTTNEKLFF,TGTGCCACCAGCAGAGGTCGGGGAACAACTAATGAAAAACTGTTTTTT